This TCR beta chain is from a study of T cells in Graves' hyperthyroidism and ophthalmopathy. In the case of this clonotype: Being one base from a much bigger clone, this may be a read error.

TCR beta CDR3 sequences were amplified from RNA transcripts. RT-PCR in the first round (using the HTBI primer set) targeted the TCR CDR3. MiXCR, applied by TCRdb to the multiplex PCR reads, yields one record per CDR3 protein. The sample records approximately 430,000 distinct CDR3 sequences, 14% to 15% being singletons. Germline V gives CDR1 LNHNV, CDR2 YYDKDF (reference sequence). The CDR3 has 14 residues. Sequencing was performed on blood. The clonotype was recovered from a man aged 18 to 30 with Graves' ophthalmopathy. The J gene is TRBJ1-2, the V gene TRBV15; perhaps TRBD1 as D (5 bases). CDR3 bases: TGTACCACCAGCGGCTACCAGGGAAGCTATGGCTACACCTTC. This codes for CTTSGYQGSYGYTF.